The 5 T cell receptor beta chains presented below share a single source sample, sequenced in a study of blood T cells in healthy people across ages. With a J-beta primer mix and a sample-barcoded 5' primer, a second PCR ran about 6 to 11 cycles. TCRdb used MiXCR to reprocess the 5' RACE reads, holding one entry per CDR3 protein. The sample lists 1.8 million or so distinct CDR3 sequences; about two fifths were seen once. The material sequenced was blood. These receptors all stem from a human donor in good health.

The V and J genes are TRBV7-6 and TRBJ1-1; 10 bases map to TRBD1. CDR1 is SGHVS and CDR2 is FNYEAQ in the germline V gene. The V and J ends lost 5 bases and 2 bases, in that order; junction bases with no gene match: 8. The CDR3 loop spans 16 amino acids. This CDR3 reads CASSPTGGIVNTEAFF. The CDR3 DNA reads TGTGCCAGCAGCCCGACAGGGGGCATCGTAAACACTGAAGCTTTCTTT.

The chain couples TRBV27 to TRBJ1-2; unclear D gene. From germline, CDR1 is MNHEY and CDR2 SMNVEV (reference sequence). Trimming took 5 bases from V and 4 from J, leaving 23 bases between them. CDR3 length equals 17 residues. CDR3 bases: TGTGCCAGCAGTCCGCCCCTCTTTGAACAGCGAACCTATGGCTACACCTTC. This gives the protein CASSPPLFEQRTYGYTF.

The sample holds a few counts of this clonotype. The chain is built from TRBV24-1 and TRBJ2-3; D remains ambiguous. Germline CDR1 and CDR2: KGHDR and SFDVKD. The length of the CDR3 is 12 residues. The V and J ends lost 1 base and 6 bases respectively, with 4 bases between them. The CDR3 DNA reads TGTGCCACCAGTGATTTTGTTGATACGCAGTATTTT. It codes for CATSDFVDTQYF.

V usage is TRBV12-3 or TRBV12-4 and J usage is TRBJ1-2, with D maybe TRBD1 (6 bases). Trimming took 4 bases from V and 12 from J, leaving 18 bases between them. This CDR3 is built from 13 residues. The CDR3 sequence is CASSSGWDTAHTF. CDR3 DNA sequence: TGTGCCAGCAGTTCAGGCTGGGACACGGCGCACACCTTC.

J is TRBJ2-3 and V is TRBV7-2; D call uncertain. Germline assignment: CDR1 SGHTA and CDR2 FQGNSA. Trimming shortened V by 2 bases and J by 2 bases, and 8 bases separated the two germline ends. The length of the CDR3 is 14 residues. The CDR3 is CASSLRSLTDTQYF. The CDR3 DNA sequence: TGTGCCAGCAGCTTAAGGTCCCTCACAGATACGCAGTATTTT.